The rows below give T cell receptor beta chains drawn from one sample of a study of T cell changes during pregnancy in multiple sclerosis. Assay used: immunoSEQ multiplex PCR; TCRdb lists only in-frame clones, some missing. The top ten clones hold 1.7% of a sample with roughly 41,000 clones, around 94% of them seen once. Source: peripheral blood, taken in the third trimester of pregnancy. The receptors derive from a female donor with multiple sclerosis, enrolled in a pregnancy study. Each CDR3 is given with its conserved first and last residue. A D gene is named only where the DNA matches it firmly. For some rows the clone size is stated as once, few or many, or as a class when expanded; others skip it.

D,J,V,size,CDR3,DNA
NA,TRBJ2-7,TRBV6-1,NA,CASGEGLGYEQYF,TGTGCCAGCGGCGAGGGTCTTGGCTACGAGCAGTACTTC
TRBD2,TRBJ2-7,TRBV19,NA,CASRAASGPYEQYF,TGTGCCAGTAGGGCGGCTAGCGGTCCCTACGAGCAGTACTTC
NA,TRBJ2-3,TRBV18,NA,CASSPPTGGNKNTQYF,TGTGCCAGCTCACCACCGACTGGGGGGAACAAAAATACGCAGTATTTT
TRBD2,TRBJ2-5,TRBV11-3,NA,CASSLVLAGDQETQYF,TGTGCCAGCAGCTTAGTACTAGCGGGGGACCAAGAGACCCAGTACTTC
TRBD1,TRBJ1-2,TRBV18,NA,CASSPPGTGLAGYTF,TGTGCCAGCTCACCACCTGGGACAGGGTTGGCCGGCTACACCTTC
TRBD2,TRBJ2-3,TRBV30,NA,CAWNDGVVEGLALSSVTADTQYF,TGTGCCTGGAATGACGGGGTTGTGGAAGGACTAGCCCTTTCCTCGGTCACGGCAGATACGCAGTATTTT
NA,TRBJ1-1,TRBV11-2,once,CASSFPQRRAFF,TGTGCCAGCAGCTTCCCCCAACGGAGGGCTTTCTTT
NA,TRBJ1-6,TRBV19,NA,CASRTTGRSYNSPLHF,TGTGCCAGTAGGACCACAGGGCGCTCCTATAATTCACCCCTCCACTTT
TRBD2,TRBJ2-7,TRBV27,NA,CASSLSALAGGPYEQYF,TGTGCCAGCAGTTTATCAGCGCTAGCGGGGGGGCCCTACGAGCAGTACTTC
TRBD2,TRBJ2-2,TRBV7-8,once,CASSWGTSGSGLGGELFF,TGTGCCAGCAGCTGGGGGACTAGCGGGAGTGGTCTAGGCGGGGAGCTGTTTTTT
TRBD2,TRBJ2-2,TRBV5-1,NA,CASSYLAAANTGELFF,TGCGCCAGCAGCTACCTAGCGGCCGCGAACACCGGGGAGCTGTTTTTT
NA,TRBJ1-1,TRBV5-6,NA,CASSLSENTEAFF,TGTGCCAGCAGCTTGTCAGAGAACACTGAAGCTTTCTTT
NA,TRBJ2-3,TRBV5-1,NA,CASSFGGPDTQYF,TGCGCCAGCAGCTTCGGGGGTCCAGATACGCAGTATTTT
NA,TRBJ2-1,TRBV11-3,NA,CASSFYREYNEQFF,TGTGCCAGCAGCTTTTACAGGGAATACAATGAGCAGTTCTTC